The 8 T cell receptor beta chains below were found in one sample sequenced in a study of beta chain features in type 1 diabetes. Study-level results: Type 1 diabetes patients had moderately but significantly shorter TCRB CDR3s in all four CD4+ subsets.

Since all of the isolated RNA was reverse transcribed, expressed TCRB transcripts were what got sequenced. The table came from immunoSEQ multiplex PCR; TCRdb's copy has only in-frame clones and leaves some out. The table lists 300,000 or so clones, roughly 8.8% of them singletons, with 0.95% to 1.1% in the top ten. These TCRs' antigens remain unknown. The material sequenced was central memory CD4+ T cells from blood. The receptors shown here come from a young man with type 1 diabetes.

This clone was observed a handful of times. This chain links TRBV15 with TRBJ1-1; 9 bases map to TRBD1. CDR1 and CDR2 from the germline V gene are LNHNV and YYDKDF (reference sequence). The CDR3 has 14 amino acids. Unmatched junction bases numbered 7, after V lost 7 bases and J lost 4 bases. The CDR3 sequence is CATKQGAQGTEAFF. The CDR3 DNA sequence: TGTGCCACCAAACAGGGGGCGCAGGGCACTGAAGCTTTCTTT.

The V call is TRBV6-6, the J call TRBJ1-6; maybe TRBD1 (5 bases). CDR1 is MNHNY and CDR2 is SVGAGI in the germline V gene (reference sequence). The germline V and J ends were trimmed by 1 base and 10 bases, with 17 bases remaining between them. This CDR3 spans 16 amino acids. The CDR3 loop reads CASSYWGSGPESPLHF. The CDR3 region has the DNA TGTGCCAGCAGTTACTGGGGGTCGGGCCCTGAATCACCCCTCCACTTT.

This chain joins TRBV11-3 and TRBJ2-1; the D is unclear. Germline V gene data show CDR1 as SGHNT and CDR2 as YENEEA. Trimming took off 5 bases at V and 8 bases at J, with 10 bases between the two ends. The CDR3 extends over 12 amino acids. As DNA, the CDR3 is TGTGCCAGCAGCGTCCGAGGCGATGAGCAGTTCTTC. It is translated as CASSVRGDEQFF.

This clone turned up a few times. V is TRBV2 and J is TRBJ1-6; 11 bases are a match to TRBD1. Unmatched junction bases numbered 3, after V lost 4 bases and J lost 7 bases. The CDR3 consists of 15 residues. Germline assignment: CDR1 SNHLY and CDR2 FYNNEI. For the CDR3, the DNA is TGTGCCAGCAGTGGGACAGGGGGCAGAAATTCACCCCTCCACTTT. Protein sequence: CASSGTGGRNSPLHF.

This clone was seen a handful of times. The V call is TRBV7-8, the J call TRBJ2-7, with TRBD1 matching 7 bases. Unmatched junction bases numbered 12, after V lost 2 bases and J lost 2 bases. CDR3 length: 17 residues. Germline values: CDR1 SGHVS, CDR2 FQNEAQ. This chain's CDR3 is CASSLRPSGTAPYEQYF. The CDR3 bases are TGTGCCAGCAGCTTAAGACCTTCCGGGACAGCTCCCTACGAGCAGTACTTC.

This clone has just a few counts. This chain uses TRBV10-3 with TRBJ1-1; D is possibly TRBD1 (5 bases). Trimming shortened V by 9 bases and J by 5 bases, and 13 bases separated the two germline ends. Per the germline V gene, CDR1 is ENHRY and CDR2 is SYGVKD. The length of the CDR3 is 12 residues. The CDR3 region has the DNA TGTGCCATATCCCGGGGGGGAACTGAAGCTTTCTTT. Protein: CAISRGGTEAFF.

The CDR3 is CATSGLRGINYGYTF. In nucleotides, the CDR3 is TGTGCCACCAGCGGACTAAGGGGGATAAACTATGGCTACACCTTC. V usage is TRBV15 and J usage is TRBJ1-2, with TRBD1 as a possible D gene (6 bases). The germline V gene encodes CDR1 LNHNV and CDR2 YYDKDF (reference sequence). The CDR3 runs to 15 residues. Trimming removed 5 bases from V and 2 bases from J, with 15 bases in between. Filled out from reference TRBV15 and TRBJ1-2, the complete variable domain reads DAMVIQNPRYQVTQFGKPVTLSCSQTLNHNVMYWYQQKSSQAPKLLFHYYDKDFNNEADTPDNFQSRRPNTSFCFLDIRSPGLGDTAMYLCATSGLRGINYGYTFGSGTRLTVV.

This clone appeared a few times. The chain employs TRBV11-2 and TRBJ2-7; 8 nucleotides align to TRBD2. CDR1 is SGHAT and CDR2 is FQNNGV in the germline V gene. V was clipped by 4 bases and J by 3 bases; unmatched bases: 14. The CDR3 sequence is 17 residues long. CDR3 region: CASSYTLTSGTSYEQYF. DNA for the CDR3: TGTGCCAGCAGCTACACCCTCACTAGCGGAACTAGCTACGAGCAGTACTTC.